This T cell receptor beta chain was captured by sequencing in a study of identical twins. Findings of the study overall: Out-of-frame alpha sequences common to twins exhibited an excess of low generation probability. Reduced insertions were recorded for abundant cord blood beta clonotypes, with no such pattern in memory repertoires. Conclusions were based on cross-sectional statistical analysis, without following the same donors.

From the 5' RACE reads, TCRdb called clonotypes with MiXCR, one entry per CDR3 protein. The sample gives some 570,000 distinct CDR3 sequences, 20% to 25% of which show up once; 0.48% is in the top ten. The V end was cut by 5 bases, the J end by 1 base, with 12 bases between. The CDR3 has 14 residues. CDR1 is SGHRS, CDR2 YFSETQ, per germline. Notes on this clonotype: The target antigen is unknown.

These data also featured in a second study, about yellow fever vaccine responses in identical twins. That paper notes: As reported, the vaccine T cell response of twins seemed partly convergent and partly personalized.

This chain links TRBV5-1 with TRBJ2-5; D is possibly TRBD1 or TRBD2 (5 bases each). Material for sequencing was CD4+ T cells sorted from blood. The source of this sequence is a woman aged 18-29 years in good health. The CDR3 spells CASRGLGGQETQYF. CDR3 bases: TGCGCCAGCAGGGGCCTTGGGGGCCAAGAGACCCAGTACTTC.